The 24 T cell receptor beta chains in this list originate from one sample, sequenced in a study of T cell changes during pregnancy in multiple sclerosis. The table came from immunoSEQ multiplex PCR; TCRdb's copy has only in-frame clones and leaves some out. Seen here are tens of thousands of clones, over 75% observed once, and the top ten hold approximately 11%. Specimen: CD8+ T cells from peripheral blood mononuclear cells, collected before pregnancy. All receptors come from a female donor with multiple sclerosis, enrolled in a pregnancy study.

V and J are TRBV11-2 and TRBJ2-7, with TRBD1 as a possible D gene (5 bases). V gave up 3 bases and J gave up 6 bases, with 15 bases separating them. This CDR3 comprises 14 residues. Germline-derived CDR1 and CDR2 are SGHAT and FQNNGV. The CDR3 DNA sequence: TGTGCCAGCAGCTTTTCAAAGCTCAGGGTCGAGCAGTACTTC. Translated: CASSFSKLRVEQYF.

This clone was recorded once. The chain couples TRBV12-5 to TRBJ1-4; D gene uncertain. The CDR3 covers 19 residues. Between the trimmed V and J ends, which lost 3 bases and 0 bases, there was a span of 20 bases. CDR1 and CDR2 from the germline V gene are LGHNT and FRNRAP. CDR3 sequence (DNA): TGTGCTAGTGGTTTACTCCTGGTAGCGAAGACAACAACTAATGAAAAACTGTTTTTT. Its protein is CASGLLLVAKTTTNEKLFF.

This rearrangement joins TRBV30 to TRBJ1-1, with 11 bases identical to TRBD1. The CDR3 has 14 residues. J lost 5 bases, V lost 2 bases, and 4 bases had no gene match. Per germline, CDR1 GTSNPN and CDR2 SVGIG (reference sequence). CDR3 residues: CAWSYGTGGTEAFF. In nucleotides, the CDR3 is TGTGCCTGGAGTTACGGGACAGGGGGAACTGAAGCTTTCTTT.

The chain carries TRBV29-1 and TRBJ2-7, with 10 bases aligning to TRBD2. Trimming removed 8 bases from V and 5 bases from J; junction bases left unmatched: 9. The CDR3 contains 13 residues. From germline, CDR1 is SQVTM and CDR2 ANQGSEA. The CDR3 region has the DNA TGCAGCACATCATCCGGGACTAGCGACGAGCAGTACTTC. This translates into CSTSSGTSDEQYF.

The V and J genes are TRBV9 and TRBJ1-1; D unclear. The CDR3 contains 14 residues. Trimming removed 3 bases from V and 6 bases from J, with 15 bases in between. Germline V lookup: CDR1 SGDLS, CDR2 YYNGEE. The CDR3 is CASSGVVSGAEAFF. The DNA of the CDR3 is TGTGCCAGCAGCGGGGTAGTATCGGGAGCTGAAGCTTTCTTT.

This chain links TRBV7-2 with TRBJ1-2; 11 nucleotides align to TRBD1. The length of the CDR3 is 18 residues. Germline-derived CDR1 and CDR2 are SGHTA and FQGNSA. V gave up 5 bases and J gave up 3 bases; unmatched junction bases: 14. The DNA for the CDR3 is TGTGCCAGCAGCCCACTAGCTGGGACAGGGGGATGGGACTATGGCTACACCTTC. Protein: CASSPLAGTGGWDYGYTF.

This rearrangement joins TRBV19 to TRBJ1-1, with D unclear. CDR1 and CDR2 from the germline V gene are LNHDA and SQIVND (reference sequence). The CDR3 contains 13 residues. V was cut by 8 bases and J by 3 bases, with 13 bases left in between. The CDR3 DNA reads as TGTGCCAGTTCAGCGGCCTTATACACTGAAGCTTTCTTT. This codes for CASSAALYTEAFF.

This chain connects TRBV7-9 to TRBJ1-2; 7 bases match TRBD1. Per the germline V gene, CDR1 is SEHNR and CDR2 is FQNEAQ (reference sequence). CDR3 length: 15 amino acids. V shed 1 base, J shed 6 bases, and the junction held 8 bases outside the gene matches. This CDR3 reads CASSLVEGAVHGYTF. The CDR3 bases are TGTGCCAGCAGCTTAGTAGAGGGGGCGGTCCATGGCTACACCTTC.

V and J are TRBV5-1 and TRBJ2-7, with 8 nucleotides matching TRBD2. Germline CDR1 is SGHRS and CDR2 is YFSETQ. The CDR3 consists of 13 residues. The junction had 4 bases not matched to a gene; V was cut back by 3 bases and J by 5 bases. In DNA, the CDR3 is TGCGCCAGCAGCTCGGGGGGGGTCAACGAGCAGTACTTC. Its protein is CASSSGGVNEQYF.

The V and J genes are TRBV27 and TRBJ2-7, with TRBD1 as a possible D gene (6 bases). The germline CDR1 and CDR2 sequences are MNHEY and SMNVEV (reference sequence). Trimming removed 6 bases from V and 0 bases from J, with 12 bases in between. The CDR3 runs 14 residues. CDR3 nucleotides: TGTGCCAGCAGACCTGGACAGAGCTCCTACGAGCAGTACTTC. Residues: CASRPGQSSYEQYF.

The chain links TRBV27 to TRBJ2-1, with 8 bases lining up with TRBD2. The CDR3 runs to 13 residues. J was trimmed by 6 bases and V by 2 bases; bases with no gene match: 0. CDR1 MNHEY and CDR2 SMNVEV come from the germline V gene (reference sequence). The CDR3 sequence is CASSLREGNEQFF. CDR3 in DNA: TGTGCCAGCAGTTTACGGGAGGGCAATGAGCAGTTCTTC.

The gene calls are TRBV29-1 and TRBJ2-7; weak D call: TRBD2 (6 bases). The CDR3 sequence is 15 residues long. CDR1 is SQVTM, CDR2 ANQGSEA, per germline. With 4 bases removed from V and 2 bases from J, the gap between germline ends came to 18 bases. CDR3 residues: CSVVLLATVAYEQYF. The DNA of the CDR3 is TGCAGCGTTGTGCTTCTAGCGACGGTGGCCTACGAGCAGTACTTC.

The genes are TRBV9 and TRBJ1-2; 7 bases map to TRBD1. The CDR3 is made up of 19 amino acids. The germline V gene encodes CDR1 SGDLS and CDR2 YYNGEE. The ends lost 6 bases at V and 3 bases at J; junction bases unmatched: 23. CDR3 protein: CASTRDSQFGRNQYYGYTF. The CDR3 nucleotides are TGTGCCAGCACCCGGGACAGCCAATTCGGACGCAACCAATACTATGGCTACACCTTC.

This clone was counted a single time. The chain is built from TRBV27 and TRBJ1-2; the D gene is possibly TRBD1 (5 bases). The V gene's germline CDR1 is MNHEY and CDR2 SMNVEV (reference sequence). The CDR3 consists of 14 residues. The germline V and J ends were trimmed by 5 bases and 7 bases, with 17 bases remaining between them. As DNA, the CDR3 is TGTGCCAGCAGTAACACTGGGGGGATCGGTGGCTACACCTTC. Amino acids: CASSNTGGIGGYTF.

The chain carries TRBV4-1 and TRBJ2-5; 8 bases match TRBD1. CDR1 is MGHRA, CDR2 YSYEKL, per germline. J lost 5 bases, V lost 1 base, and 9 bases had no gene match. The CDR3 loop spans 16 amino acids. CDR3 in DNA: TGCGCCAGCAGCCAAGTGGACAGGGAGGTCGGTGAGACCCAGTACTTC. Translated: CASSQVDREVGETQYF.

The chain is built from TRBV7-8 and TRBJ1-1, with 10 positions matching TRBD1. Germline V gene lookup returns CDR1 SGHVS and CDR2 FQNEAQ. The CDR3 covers 13 residues. V shed 5 bases, J shed 8 bases, and the junction held 5 bases outside the gene matches. The chain's CDR3 is CASSLTGGREAFF. CDR3 DNA sequence: TGTGCCAGCAGCCTGACAGGGGGCAGGGAAGCTTTCTTT.

This rearrangement joins TRBV7-7 to TRBJ2-1; 8 nucleotides align to TRBD2. Unmatched junction bases numbered 0, after V lost 2 bases and J lost 0 bases. The CDR3 is made up of 15 amino acids. Germline CDR1 reads SSHAT; CDR2 reads FNYEAQ (reference sequence). CDR3 protein: CASSLSGSSYNEQFF. As DNA, the CDR3 is TGTGCCAGCAGCTTAAGCGGGAGCTCCTACAATGAGCAGTTCTTC.

This sequence joins TRBV19 and TRBJ2-7, with 9 bases identical to TRBD1. V was pared by 4 bases and J by 5 bases, with 12 bases of the junction left unmatched. The CDR3 loop spans 16 amino acids. The germline V gene has CDR1 LNHDA and CDR2 SQIVND (reference sequence). The CDR3 bases are TGTGCCAGTAGTACTATCCCGGGACAGGGTGCAGACGAGCAGTACTTC. This gives the protein CASSTIPGQGADEQYF.

The chain uses TRBV19 and TRBJ2-1, with D uncertain. V was trimmed by 4 bases and J by 2 bases, leaving 6 bases between them. This CDR3 is 13 amino acids long. In germline, CDR1 is LNHDA, CDR2 SQIVND (reference sequence). CDR3 sequence: CASSTRTYNEQFF. CDR3 nucleotides: TGTGCCAGTAGTACGCGTACCTACAATGAGCAGTTCTTC.

The chain carries TRBV6-5 and TRBJ2-7; D possibly corresponds to TRBD1 (5 bases). From germline, CDR1 is MNHEY and CDR2 SVGAGI. This CDR3 spans 14 amino acids. V was trimmed by 6 bases and J by 3 bases, leaving 15 bases between them. CDR3 residues: CASSPRVGFYEQYF. CDR3 coding DNA: TGTGCCAGCAGCCCCAGGGTGGGGTTCTACGAGCAGTACTTC.

The rearrangement links TRBV19 to TRBJ1-1; no reliable D call. V shed 6 bases and J shed 4 bases, with 18 bases lying between them. This CDR3 comprises 15 residues. The germline CDR1 and CDR2 sequences are LNHDA and SQIVND (reference sequence). The CDR3 loop reads CASSLIEVVSTEAFF. CDR3 nucleotide sequence: TGTGCCAGTAGCCTCATCGAGGTTGTGAGCACTGAAGCTTTCTTT. The full variable domain, its missing parts supplied by reference TRBV19 and TRBJ1-1, is DGGITQSPKYLFRKEGQNVTLSCEQNLNHDAMYWYRQDPGQGLRLIYYSQIVNDFQKGDIAEGYSVSREKKESFPLTVTSAQKNPTAFYLCASSLIEVVSTEAFFGQGTRLTVV.

CDR3 nucleotides: TGTGCCAGCAGTTTATCACCCGGTTACGAGCAGTACTTC. Translated: CASSLSPGYEQYF. The chain employs TRBV27 and TRBJ2-7; D is undetermined. The CDR3 contains 13 residues. Trimming left V 0 bases short and J 4 bases short, with 7 bases between. Per germline, CDR1 MNHEY and CDR2 SMNVEV (reference sequence).

The gene calls are TRBV5-4 and TRBJ1-2; D is perhaps TRBD1 (6 bases). The CDR3 runs 15 residues. Deletions cut 1 base from V and 7 bases from J, with 17 bases between. Per germline, CDR1 SGHNT and CDR2 YYREEE (reference sequence). This CDR3 reads CASSLRRDGGLGYTF. CDR3 sequence (DNA): TGTGCCAGCAGCTTGAGAAGGGACGGGGGGCTTGGCTACACCTTC.

V gene TRBV27 combines with J gene TRBJ1-1, with TRBD1 as a possible D gene (6 bases). V was clipped by 5 bases and J by 4 bases, with 14 bases between them. CDR1 MNHEY and CDR2 SMNVEV come from the germline V gene (reference sequence). The CDR3 covers 14 residues. This CDR3 is CASSIGGLGTEAFF. For the CDR3, the DNA is TGTGCCAGCAGTATAGGGGGTTTGGGCACTGAAGCTTTCTTT.